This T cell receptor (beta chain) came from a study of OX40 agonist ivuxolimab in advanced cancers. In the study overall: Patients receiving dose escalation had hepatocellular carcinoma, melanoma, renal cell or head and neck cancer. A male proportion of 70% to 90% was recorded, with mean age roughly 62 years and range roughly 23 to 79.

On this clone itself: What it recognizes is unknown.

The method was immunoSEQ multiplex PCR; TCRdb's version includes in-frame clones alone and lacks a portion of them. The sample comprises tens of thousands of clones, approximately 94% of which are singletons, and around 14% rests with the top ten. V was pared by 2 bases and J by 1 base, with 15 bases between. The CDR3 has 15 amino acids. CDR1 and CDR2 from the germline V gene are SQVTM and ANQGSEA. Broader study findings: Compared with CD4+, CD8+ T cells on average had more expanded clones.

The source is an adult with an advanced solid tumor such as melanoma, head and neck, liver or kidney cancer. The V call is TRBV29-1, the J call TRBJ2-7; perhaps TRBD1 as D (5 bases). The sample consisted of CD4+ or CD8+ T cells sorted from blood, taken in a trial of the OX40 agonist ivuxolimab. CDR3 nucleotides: TGCAGCGTTGAATTCTCAGGGAAAGGGTCCTACGAGCAGTACTTC. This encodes CSVEFSGKGSYEQYF.